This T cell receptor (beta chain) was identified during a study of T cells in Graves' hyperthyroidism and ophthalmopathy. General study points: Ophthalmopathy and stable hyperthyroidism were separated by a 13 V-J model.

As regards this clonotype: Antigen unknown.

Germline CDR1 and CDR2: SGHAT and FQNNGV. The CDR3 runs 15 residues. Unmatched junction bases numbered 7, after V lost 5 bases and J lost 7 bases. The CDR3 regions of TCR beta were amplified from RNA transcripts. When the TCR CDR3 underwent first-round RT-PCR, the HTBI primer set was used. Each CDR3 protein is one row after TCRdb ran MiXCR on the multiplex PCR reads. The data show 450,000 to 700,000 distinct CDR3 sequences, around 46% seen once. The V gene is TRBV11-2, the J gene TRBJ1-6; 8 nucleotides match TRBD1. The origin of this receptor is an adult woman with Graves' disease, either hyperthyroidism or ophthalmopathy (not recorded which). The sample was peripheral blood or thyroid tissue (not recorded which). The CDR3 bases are TGTGCCAGCAGCCCGAACCGGGACAGGAATTCACCCCTCCACTTT. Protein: CASSPNRDRNSPLHF.